This T cell receptor (beta chain) was found in a study of control samples from healthy donors and cancer patients (dated by TCRdb to 2018 to 2021). Library preparation was by the immunoSEQ multiplex PCR assay. The source is immuneACCESS, and TCRdb retained only in-frame sequences with V and J called. Part of the clones is not carried over; for the studies checked, unresolved V genes explain less than half of this, and the remainder is unexplained. This sample gives 60,000 or so clones in total; approximately 95% of them show up just once. In total, the top ten clones hold 0.95% to 1.4% of the sample. As for this clone: Its antigen is not yet known. The record has no base qualities; no much larger clone is one base away.

The V end loses 8 bases and the J end loses 2 bases, and a stretch of 11 bases separates them. Based on the germline V gene (reference sequence), the CDR1 and CDR2 sequences are MNHEY and SMNVEV. The CDR3 starts with the cysteine, ends with the phenylalanine, and has 13 residues. Only the CDR3 portion is preserved as DNA: 39 bases, with reading frame beginning at the first base. The sequence joins TRBV27 to TRBJ2-3, with TRBD2 tentatively as D gene (5 bases match). The sequenced material came from blood. The sequence derives from a woman aged 18-30 years in good health. The DNA sequence is TGTGCCAGCGGGGATGACTACACAGATACGCAGTATTTT. This encodes CASGDDYTDTQYF.